This TCR beta chain is drawn from a study of response to subunit inactivated influenza vaccine. TCRdb ran MiXCR on the RT-PCR reads and lists one entry per CDR3 protein. The sample comprises 800,000 or so distinct CDR3 sequences, approximately 22% of which are singletons, and more than 8.5% rests with the top ten. The sequence derives from a man aged 45-60 years who received an inactivated influenza vaccine. This specimen consisted of PBMCs from blood, obtained about 5 days after vaccination.

CDR3 sequence: CSAIDQTSGSTDTQYF. As DNA, the CDR3 is TGCAGTGCTATTGACCAGACTAGCGGCAGCACAGATACGCAGTATTTT. V is TRBV20-1 and J is TRBJ2-3; TRBD2 matches 9 bases. Germline CDR1 is DFQATT and CDR2 is SNEGSKA (reference sequence). CDR3 length: 16 amino acids. V trimming: 4 bases; J trimming: 0 bases; junction bases outside the gene matches: 8.